This T cell receptor (beta chain) was identified in a study of CD8+ T cells in alopecia areata. Specified treatment: oral pan-JAK inhibitor, 5-10 mg twice daily. V was pared by 7 bases and J by 0 bases, with 19 bases between. This CDR3 is 16 amino acids long. Germline V gene sequence: CDR1 SQVTM, CDR2 ANQGSEA. Investigators isolated RNA and reverse transcribed it into cDNA to act as the sequencing template. Some clones are missing from TCRdb's copy, which holds only in-frame ones; the method was immunoSEQ multiplex PCR. Counted here are roughly 110,000 clones, less than 60% occurring once; the ten biggest clones make up 3% to 4%.

The chain combines TRBV29-1 with TRBJ1-5, with D tentatively TRBD1 (6 bases). This receptor was obtained from a human donor with alopecia areata. The sequencing used CD4+ T cells sorted from blood, collected at week 24, from a patient treated with tofacitinib. The CDR3 region is CSAELTGTYSNQPQHF. The CDR3 bases are TGCAGCGCCGAGCTGACAGGAACCTATAGCAATCAGCCCCAGCATTTT.